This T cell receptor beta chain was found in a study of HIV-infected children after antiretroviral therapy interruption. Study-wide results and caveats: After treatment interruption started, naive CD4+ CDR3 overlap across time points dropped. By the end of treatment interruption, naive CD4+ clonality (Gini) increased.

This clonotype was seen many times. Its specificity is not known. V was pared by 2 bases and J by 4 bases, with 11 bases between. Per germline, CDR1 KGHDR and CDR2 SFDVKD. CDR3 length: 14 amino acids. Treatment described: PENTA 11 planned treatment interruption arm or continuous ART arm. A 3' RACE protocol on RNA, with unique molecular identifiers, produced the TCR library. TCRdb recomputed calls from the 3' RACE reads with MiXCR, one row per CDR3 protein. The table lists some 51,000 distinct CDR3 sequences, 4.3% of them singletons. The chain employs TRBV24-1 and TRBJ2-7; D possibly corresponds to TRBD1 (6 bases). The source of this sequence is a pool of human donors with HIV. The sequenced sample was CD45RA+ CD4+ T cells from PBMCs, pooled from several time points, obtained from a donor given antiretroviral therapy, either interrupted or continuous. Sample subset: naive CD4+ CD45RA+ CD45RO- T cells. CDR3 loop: CATSDSGRGYEQYF. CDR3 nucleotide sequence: TGTGCCACCAGTGATTCGGGCAGGGGATACGAGCAGTACTTC.